Included here is one TCR beta chain sequence, with context. Antigen unknown. The identical CDR3 is also encoded by other nucleotide sequences in the sample. V trimming: 6 bases; J trimming: 2 bases; junction bases outside the gene matches: 1. There are 14 residues in the CDR3. The germline V gene has CDR1 SQVTM and CDR2 ANQGSEA. This sample was included in a study of T cell responses to AZD1222 COVID-19 vaccine. Study outcomes and limitations: Among spike-specific TCRs, nearly half reportedly target unmutated variant regions.

Sequencing was performed with immunoSEQ multiplex PCR; in TCRdb, only in-frame clones are kept and a portion is missing. The sample consists of 95,000 to 150,000 clones, over 75% of them appearing once. This specimen consisted of peripheral blood, obtained on day 0 of AZD1222 vaccination. The gene calls are TRBV29-1 and TRBJ2-5; 15 bases fit TRBD2. This receptor was identified in an adult in good health. DNA of the CDR3: TGCAGCGTCGGACTAGCGGGGGGGCAAGAGACCCAGTACTTC. As protein: CSVGLAGGQETQYF.